This T cell receptor (beta chain) comes out of a study of identical twins. Study-wide findings and caveats: There were fewer insertions in abundant cord blood beta clonotypes, but memory repertoires showed no such pattern.

Many counts were recorded for this clonotype. Its antigen is not known. The CDR3 runs to 15 residues. Losses at the gene ends were 4 bases for V and 6 bases for J; bases not matched to a gene: 6. Germline V gene sequence: CDR1 SGHTA, CDR2 FQGNSA. TCRdb analysed the 5' RACE reads with MiXCR anew, one entry per CDR3 protein. The table has a few hundred thousand distinct CDR3 sequences, over 8.5% seen once. All donors were healthy Caucasians. This sample also appeared in a second study, on yellow fever vaccine responses in identical twins. Per that paper: Twins showed a vaccine T cell response that reportedly seemed partly convergent, partly personalized.

The chain recombines TRBV7-2 with TRBJ1-4; 9 nucleotides match TRBD1. The receptor's source is a woman aged 18-35 years in good health. Sample: PBMCs. CDR3 nucleotides: TGTGCCAGCAGCTCGGGACAGGGTAGTGATGAAAAACTGTTTTTT. The encoded protein is CASSSGQGSDEKLFF.